The rows below give T cell receptor beta chains drawn from one sample of a study of radiotherapy plus CTLA-4 blockade in lung cancer. Sequenced by immunoSEQ multiplex PCR; TCRdb stores in-frame clones only, minus some. The sample records roughly 90,000 clones, around 88% being singletons. Source: peripheral blood, taken from a patient treated with radiotherapy plus ipilimumab. These receptors originate from a human donor with non-small cell lung cancer that progressed on radiotherapy plus ipilimumab. Each CDR3 is given with its conserved first and last residue. D genes are given only for firm matches.

CASDNGLEQYF,TGCGCCAGCGACAACGGTCTGGAGCAGTACTTC,TRBJ2-7,TRBV10-2,-
CASSFRGGSGRETQYF,TGCGCCAGCAGCTTCAGGGGCGGGAGTGGTAGAGAGACCCAGTACTTC,TRBJ2-5,TRBV5-1,-
CASSTRTSGRVPYEQYF,TGTGCCAGTAGTACAAGGACTAGCGGGAGGGTCCCGTACGAGCAGTACTTC,TRBJ2-7,TRBV19,TRBD2
CASSLSGTGWETQYF,TGCGCCAGCAGCTTGTCCGGGACGGGGTGGGAGACCCAGTACTTC,TRBJ2-5,TRBV5-1,-
CASSQPDDVRGYTF,TGTGCCAGCAGCCAACCCGACGACGTGCGCGGCTACACCTTC,TRBJ1-2,TRBV4-2,-
CASSERPWTEAFF,TGCGCCAGCAGTGAGCGGCCTTGGACTGAAGCTTTCTTT,TRBJ1-1,TRBV10-2,-
CASSGHNEQFF,TGTGCCAGCAGTGGACATAATGAGCAGTTCTTC,TRBJ2-1,TRBV2,-
CASSRSGGLAGVKRASTDTQYF,TGTGCCAGCAGCCGTAGCGGAGGACTAGCGGGAGTTAAGAGGGCTAGCACAGATACGCAGTATTTT,TRBJ2-3,TRBV9,TRBD2
CASSFGQGRAGDEQFF,TGTGCCAGCAGCTTTGGACAGGGTAGGGCAGGCGATGAGCAGTTCTTC,TRBJ2-1,TRBV9,TRBD1
CASSVGQAPNQPQHF,TGTGCCAGCAGCGTAGGACAGGCTCCGAATCAGCCCCAGCATTTT,TRBJ1-5,TRBV9,-
CASRFIQGSSYNEQFF,TGTGCCAGCAGATTCATCCAGGGTAGCTCCTACAATGAGCAGTTCTTC,TRBJ2-1,TRBV7-9,-
CASSQGLNPSNTGELFF,TGTGCCAGCAGCCAAGGGTTAAACCCCTCAAACACCGGGGAGCTGTTTTTT,TRBJ2-2,TRBV4-2,-
CASSGSQGYNEQFF,TGCGCCAGCAGCGGATCACAGGGTTACAATGAGCAGTTCTTC,TRBJ2-1,TRBV5-1,-
CASSLLGLAGLNEQYF,TGTGCCAGCAGTTTATTAGGGCTAGCGGGATTAAACGAGCAGTACTTC,TRBJ2-7,TRBV27,TRBD2
CASNRLAGGSDTQYF,TGTGCCAGCAACCGACTAGCGGGAGGTTCGGATACGCAGTATTTT,TRBJ2-3,TRBV9,TRBD2
CASSSGLKETQYF,TGTGCCAGCAGTTCCGGGTTAAAAGAGACCCAGTACTTC,TRBJ2-5,TRBV11-2,-
CASSLDRGAVTGELFF,TGTGCCAGCAGTTTAGACAGGGGCGCGGTCACCGGGGAGCTGTTTTTT,TRBJ2-2,TRBV27,TRBD1
CAREEDREEWEAFF,TGCGCCAGAGAAGAGGACAGGGAAGAATGGGAAGCTTTCTTT,TRBJ1-1,TRBV23-1,TRBD1
CASSSGLAGAAGELFF,TGTGCCAGCAGCTCGGGACTAGCGGGAGCGGCCGGGGAGCTGTTTTTT,TRBJ2-2,TRBV7-3,TRBD2
CASSEGEWSDTQYF,TGTGCCAGCAGTGAGGGGGAATGGTCAGATACGCAGTATTTT,TRBJ2-3,TRBV2,-
CASSLTAGGDLSNQPQHF,TGTGCCAGCAGCTTAACGGCAGGGGGCGATTTAAGCAATCAGCCCCAGCATTTT,TRBJ1-5,TRBV7-3,TRBD1
CASSLYSLVGQGAYGYTF,TGTGCCAGCAGCTTGTACTCCCTGGTGGGACAGGGGGCCTATGGCTACACCTTC,TRBJ1-2,TRBV5-6,TRBD1